These T cell receptor beta chains were read from a single sample in a study of shared clonotypes between healthy human individuals. The table came from immunoSEQ multiplex PCR; TCRdb's copy has only in-frame clones and leaves some out. The table records 1.6 million or so clones, roughly 95% of them present only once. Sequencing was done on a sample of naive CD4+ T cells sorted from blood. The receptors were sampled from a man in his thirties or forties in good health. Both conserved end residues are part of each CDR3. A D gene is named only where the DNA matches it firmly. Where a row states a size, it is once, few, many or the class of an expanded clone; other rows omit it.

V gene	J gene	clone size	D gene	CDR3 DNA	CDR3 protein
TRBV5-1	TRBJ2-1	.	.	TGCGCCAGCAGCTTGGTTGTCCATGACAATGAGCAGTTCTTC	CASSLVVHDNEQFF
TRBV2	TRBJ2-7	.	.	TGTGCCAGCAGTGGCCAGATTGGCTACTACGAGCAGTACTTC	CASSGQIGYYEQYF
TRBV4-1	TRBJ1-4	.	.	TGCGCCAGCGCCCCGTTAAGGACTAATGAAAAACTGTTTTTT	CASAPLRTNEKLFF
TRBV19	TRBJ1-3	once	.	TGTGCCAGTAGTTCCCTGGGCGCCCTTGGAAACACCATATATTTT	CASSSLGALGNTIYF
TRBV7-2	TRBJ2-5	.	.	TGTGCCAGCAGCTCAATTTTGGAGACCCAGTACTTC	CASSSILETQYF
TRBV6-1	TRBJ1-1	.	.	TGTGCCAGCAGTGATGGGGTCAACACTGAAGCTTTCTTT	CASSDGVNTEAFF
TRBV10-3	TRBJ2-6	.	TRBD2	TGTGCCATCGGGACTAGCGGGAGGGTCACTGGGGCCAACGTCCTGACTTTC	CAIGTSGRVTGANVLTF
TRBV10-2	TRBJ2-1	.	.	TGCGCCAGCAGTGAGGGTGAGCAGTTCTTC	CASSEGEQFF
TRBV6-1	TRBJ1-5	.	.	TGTGCCAGCAGTGTTGCGGGGGGGATCAATCAGCCCCAGCATTTT	CASSVAGGINQPQHF
TRBV5-1	TRBJ1-1	.	TRBD1	TGCGCCAGCAGCTTGGATGTCGCAGGGGGCTTGAACACTGAAGCTTTCTTT	CASSLDVAGGLNTEAFF
TRBV25-1	TRBJ2-1	once	TRBD2	TGTGCCAGCAGGGCCGGGACTAGCGGGAGTATCTACAATGAGCAGTTCTTC	CASRAGTSGSIYNEQFF
TRBV5-1	TRBJ2-2	once	.	TGCGCCAGCAGCCCGGATGGGGTTACCGGGGAGCTGTTTTTT	CASSPDGVTGELFF
TRBV18	TRBJ2-7	.	TRBD2	TGTGCCAGCTCACCTCTTGGACTAGCGGCTATCTACGAGCAGTACTTC	CASSPLGLAAIYEQYF
TRBV10-1	TRBJ2-7	.	TRBD2	TGCGCCAGCAGTGACCCCGGGACTAGCGGGTCGTACGAGCAGTACTTC	CASSDPGTSGSYEQYF
TRBV7-2	TRBJ1-5	.	.	TGTGCCAGCAGCTTAGTTGGGGGGACCTCGGCGCCCCAGCATTTT	CASSLVGGTSAPQHF
TRBV6-1	TRBJ1-2	once	TRBD1	TGTGCCAGCAGTGCTGACAGGGTTGCTTCTAACTATGGCTACACCTTC	CASSADRVASNYGYTF
TRBV29-1	TRBJ2-3	.	.	TGCAGCGTTGAGACGAAGTACACAGATACGCAGTATTTT	CSVETKYTDTQYF
TRBV18	TRBJ1-5	.	.	TGTGCCAGCTCACCACTCGGGACATCAAGACAGCCCCAGCATTTT	CASSPLGTSRQPQHF
TRBV5-1	TRBJ2-1	.	.	TGCGCCAGCAGCTTGGCCGTAATGGCCAATGAGCAGTTCTTC	CASSLAVMANEQFF
TRBV19	TRBJ2-2	once	.	TGTGCCAGTAGTATTCGATTCGCGACAGGACGGACGAACACCGGGGAGCTGTTTTTT	CASSIRFATGRTNTGELFF
TRBV19	TRBJ1-5	.	TRBD1	TGTGCCAGTAGTATTCGCCAGGGGGCTGATCAGCCCCAGCATTTT	CASSIRQGADQPQHF
TRBV7-9	TRBJ1-2	.	.	TGTGCCAGCAGCTTAGCGCTAACGGACCTCTATGGCTACACCTTC	CASSLALTDLYGYTF
TRBV29-1	TRBJ2-7	.	.	TGCAGCGTTGGCAGGCTGTTCGGCTACGAGCAGTACTTC	CSVGRLFGYEQYF
TRBV18	TRBJ1-1	.	.	TGTGCCAGCTCACCGGGGGAAGGTGGGTTTGGGACTGAAGCTTTCTTT	CASSPGEGGFGTEAFF
TRBV6-1	TRBJ2-7	.	.	TGTGCCAGCGGTCGGGAGCCACGGTACGAGCAGTACTTC	CASGREPRYEQYF
TRBV6-6	TRBJ2-2	.	TRBD2	TGTGCCAGCAGTTATCTAGCGGGAGATAACGGGGAGCTGTTTTTT	CASSYLAGDNGELFF
TRBV28	TRBJ1-2	.	.	TGTGCCAGCAGCATAAGATTCGAGGGTAGGGGCCCTAACTATGGCTACACCTTC	CASSIRFEGRGPNYGYTF
TRBV5-4	TRBJ2-1	.	TRBD2	TGTGCCAGCAGAGGGCCGGGACTAGCGGACAATGAGCAGTTCTTC	CASRGPGLADNEQFF
TRBV5-4	TRBJ2-3	.	TRBD2	TGTGCCAGCAGCCCCAGTCTGATAGCGGGAGGGCCAGGGGATACGCAGTATTTT	CASSPSLIAGGPGDTQYF
TRBV2	TRBJ2-1	.	TRBD2	TGTGCCAGCAGTGAACCCCTAGCGGGAGGAGCCAGGTCGAATGAGCAGTTCTTC	CASSEPLAGGARSNEQFF
TRBV7-9	TRBJ2-3	.	.	TGTGCCAGCAGCTATAGCATTGATACGCAGTATTTT	CASSYSIDTQYF
TRBV2	TRBJ2-3	.	TRBD1	TGTGCCAGCAGCGACAGGGGAAGGACAGATACGCAGTATTTT	CASSDRGRTDTQYF
TRBV4-1	TRBJ2-3	.	.	TGCGCCAGCAGCCAAGAGATGGGAAACAGGATGTCCCGGGATACGCAGTATTTT	CASSQEMGNRMSRDTQYF
TRBV27	TRBJ1-2	.	.	TGTGCCAGCAGTTTGGGACTCGGGCGGGGTGGCTACACCTTC	CASSLGLGRGGYTF
TRBV5-4	TRBJ2-2	.	.	TGTGCCAGCAGCTTGGTGGCAGGGCCTAGGGGCACCGGGGAGCTGTTTTTT	CASSLVAGPRGTGELFF
TRBV6-5	TRBJ2-7	once	TRBD1	TGTGCCAGCAGCTTGGGACAGTTCTACGAGCAGTACTTC	CASSLGQFYEQYF
TRBV5-4	TRBJ2-5	.	TRBD1	TGTGCCAGCAGCTCAACAGGGGAGAAAGAGACCCAGTACTTC	CASSSTGEKETQYF
TRBV5-1	TRBJ2-1	.	.	TGCGCCAGCAGGTTTGCGACAACCACTTCCTACAATGAGCAGTTCTTC	CASRFATTTSYNEQFF
TRBV2	TRBJ2-7	few	TRBD1	TGTGCCAGCACCCAACAGGGGGTAAGCTCCTACGAGCAGTACTTC	CASTQQGVSSYEQYF
TRBV10-3	TRBJ2-5	once	.	TGTGCCATCAGCCGAACCCCAGAGACCCAGTACTTC	CAISRTPETQYF
TRBV28	TRBJ2-7	.	.	TGTGCCAGCAGTTTAGGGCGGGTGGTTGGTGAGCAGTACTTC	CASSLGRVVGEQYF
TRBV15	TRBJ1-1	.	TRBD1	TGTGCCACCAGCCCCAAGACAGGGGATTTGAACACTGAAGCTTTCTTT	CATSPKTGDLNTEAFF
TRBV9	TRBJ1-3	.	.	TGTGCCAGCAGCGTAGGGCCCTCTGGAAACACCATATATTTT	CASSVGPSGNTIYF
TRBV10-3	TRBJ2-1	.	TRBD2	TGTGCCATCAGTGAATCGGGGGGAGGGCCAGGCCATGAGCAGTTCTTC	CAISESGGGPGHEQFF
TRBV29-1	TRBJ2-1	.	TRBD2	TGCAGCGTAACACTAGCGGGAGGTGGGTACAATGAGCAGTTCTTC	CSVTLAGGGYNEQFF
TRBV19	TRBJ1-2	.	.	TGTGCCAGTCAACCTCGACCGGGGCACTATGGCTACACCTTC	CASQPRPGHYGYTF
TRBV11-2	TRBJ2-7	.	TRBD1	TGTGCCAGCAGCTTGGACAGGGTAGCCATCGAGCAGTACTTC	CASSLDRVAIEQYF
TRBV5-1	TRBJ1-1	.	.	TGCGCCAGCAGCCCACTCGGGGCAGGCCACACTGAAGCTTTCTTT	CASSPLGAGHTEAFF
TRBV18	TRBJ1-2	.	TRBD1	TGTGCCAGCTCACCCTCTGGAGACAGGGCTGGCTACACCTTC	CASSPSGDRAGYTF
TRBV10-2	TRBJ2-7	.	TRBD2	TGCGCCAGCAGCCGGACTAGCGGCCCCTACGAGCAGTACTTC	CASSRTSGPYEQYF
TRBV11-2	TRBJ2-7	once	TRBD2	TGTGCCAGCAGCCTAAGGACTAGCGGGATCTACGAGCAGTACTTC	CASSLRTSGIYEQYF
TRBV30	TRBJ2-2	.	.	TGTGCCTGGAGCGTCTTGGCGGGACTGAACACCGGGGAGCTGTTTTTT	CAWSVLAGLNTGELFF